The clone carrying this T cell receptor beta chain was found once. The sample originates from a study of cytomegalovirus exposure and HLA in healthy donors. Profiling relied on immunoSEQ multiplex PCR, and the TCRdb table lists in-frame clones only, not all of them. The sample contains 100,000 to 150,000 clones, around 90% of which appear only once. The trim removed 5 bases at V and 0 bases at J, leaving 10 bases unmatched. The germline CDR1 and CDR2 sequences are LGHNA and YNFKEQ. The CDR3 loop spans 19 amino acids. This clonotype was sampled from a woman aged 18-29 years in good health and CMV-seronegative. Sequenced: PBMCs. This chain connects TRBV4-2 to TRBJ2-7; TRBD2 agrees at 16 bases. DNA of the CDR3: TGTGCCAGCAGCTCTTCCGGGACTAGCGGGAGGGGGCCCTCCTACGAGCAGTACTTC. It specifies CASSSSGTSGRGPSYEQYF.